The 13 T cell receptor beta chains reported below all come from one sample, sequenced in a study of spatial heterogeneity in lung cancer. Each CDR3 protein gets one entry after TCRdb re-called the 5' RACE reads with MiXCR. This table has about 2,400 distinct CDR3 sequences, 15% appearing once. Documented time point: sample taken at primary tumor resection. The input for sequencing was normal lung tissue next to the tumor, taken at surgery. The receptor set was obtained from a male donor with early-stage non-small cell lung cancer.

V is TRBV20-1 and J is TRBJ2-2; 9 positions agree with TRBD1. This CDR3 spans 13 amino acids. V was pared by 6 bases and J by 3 bases, with 2 bases of the junction left unmatched. Germline CDR1 DFQATT, CDR2 SNEGSKA (reference sequence). The CDR3 region has the DNA TGCAGTGCCCGGACAGGGGACACCGGGGAGCTGTTTTTT. It is translated as CSARTGDTGELFF.

This clonotype is medium-sized in the sample. The chain uses TRBV30 and TRBJ2-1; a possible D gene is TRBD2 (5 bases). Germline V gene data show CDR1 as GTSNPN and CDR2 as SVGIG (reference sequence). Trimming took 6 bases from V and 2 from J, leaving 17 bases between them. There are 15 residues in the CDR3. This CDR3 reads CACSPQSGPYNEQFF. For the CDR3, the DNA is TGTGCCTGCTCCCCCCAAAGCGGCCCCTACAATGAGCAGTTCTTC.

This clonotype is judged large (0.1 to 1%). At one end the junction does not follow the germline gene, possibly because of a read error. The chain has TRBV19 and TRBJ2-1; D tentatively fits TRBD1 or TRBD2 (5 bases each). The CDR3 is made up of 15 amino acids. Looked up from germline, CDR1 is LNHDA and CDR2 is SQIVND (reference sequence). The CDR3 protein is CASRSLGRAYNEQFF. The CDR3 DNA follows: TGTGCAAGTAGGTCGTTGGGACGAGCCTACAATGAGCAGTTCTTC.

This clonotype is categorized as large. This sequence joins TRBV6-2 or TRBV6-3 and TRBJ2-2, with D perhaps given as TRBD1 or TRBD2 (5 bases each). Trimming shortened V by 2 bases and J by 0 bases, and 13 bases separated the two germline ends. CDR1 is MNHEY and CDR2 is SVGEGT in the germline V gene. There are 17 residues in the CDR3. The CDR3: CASSYGGTGANTGELFF. The CDR3 region has the DNA TGTGCCAGCAGTTACGGGGGAACAGGAGCGAACACCGGGGAGCTGTTTTTT.

This clonotype was picked up a small number of times. The rearrangement joins TRBV2 to TRBJ2-4, with TRBD2 matching 14 bases. The CDR3 runs 13 residues. Germline CDR1 reads SNHLY; CDR2 reads FYNNEI. After removal of 6 bases from V and 15 bases from J, the junction contained 7 bases not matched to a gene. The CDR3 loop reads CASSLGLAGAWYF. The CDR3 nucleotides are TGTGCCAGCAGCTTGGGACTAGCGGGGGCCTGGTACTTC.

This clonotype was seen at least ten times. The rearrangement joins TRBV5-4 to TRBJ2-7; perhaps D is TRBD1 or TRBD2 (7 bases each). V was cut by 4 bases and J by 0 bases, with 14 bases left in between. The V gene's germline CDR1 is SGHNT and CDR2 YYREEE (reference sequence). The CDR3 extends over 15 amino acids. In DNA form, the CDR3 reads TGTGCCAGCAGCCCAGGGGGGGGAAGCTCCTACGAGCAGTACTTC. Amino acids: CASSPGGGSSYEQYF.

This clonotype is medium-sized. The CDR3 region has the DNA TGTGCCAGCAGGGAAGGGGGCAGTCCGCCATGGGAGCAGTACTTC. It specifies CASREGGSPPWEQYF. The chain has TRBV5-6 and TRBJ2-7; TRBD1 aligns across 7 bases. Trimming cost V 5 bases and J 7 bases; bases outside gene matches: 15. This CDR3 has 15 residues. From germline, CDR1 is SGHDT and CDR2 YYEEEE.

The J gene is TRBJ2-7, the V gene TRBV18; no firm D call. Trimming cost V 2 bases and J 2 bases, with 7 bases left between them. CDR3 length equals 13 residues. Germline loops: CDR1 KGHSH, CDR2 LQKENI. The CDR3: CASSPGQTYEQYF. In nucleotides, the CDR3 is TGTGCCAGCTCACCAGGGCAGACCTACGAGCAGTACTTC.

By its share, this clonotype is medium-sized. The chain carries TRBV28 and TRBJ1-5; no definite D call. The germline V and J ends were trimmed by 6 bases and 0 bases, with 12 bases remaining between them. Germline V gene data show CDR1 as MDHEN and CDR2 as SYDVKM. The CDR3 contains 15 residues. CDR3 sequence: CASRLFTNSNQPQHF. The CDR3, as DNA: TGTGCCAGCAGACTCTTCACTAATAGCAATCAGCCCCAGCATTTT.

Sample share makes this clonotype medium-sized (0.01 to 0.1%). The V gene is TRBV30, the J gene TRBJ2-2; no firm D call. Between the trimmed V and J ends, which lost 3 bases and 3 bases, there was a span of 8 bases. The CDR3 runs to 13 residues. Germline CDR1 GTSNPN, CDR2 SVGIG (reference sequence). DNA for the CDR3: TGTGCCTGGAGGGGGTTCTACACCGGGGAGCTGTTTTTT. Residues: CAWRGFYTGELFF.

This clonotype is classed as medium-sized. The rearrangement links TRBV7-2 to TRBJ1-1; 8 bases are a match to TRBD1. CDR1 and CDR2 from the germline V gene are SGHTA and FQGNSA. The CDR3 length is 16 residues. The V gene end was trimmed by 1 base and the J gene end by 0 bases; junction bases not matched to a gene: 4. CDR3: CASSLGGQGLNTEAFF. CDR3 nucleotide sequence: TGTGCCAGCAGCTTAGGAGGACAGGGACTGAACACTGAAGCTTTCTTT.

By frequency in the sample, this clonotype is large. The chain combines TRBV7-9 with TRBJ2-5; TRBD2 is a possible D gene (6 bases). Germline assignment: CDR1 SEHNR and CDR2 FQNEAQ (reference sequence). Deletions cut 3 bases from V and 4 bases from J, with 21 bases between. The CDR3 covers 17 residues. The CDR3 coding sequence is TGTGCCAGCAGCTTTACGGGGCTGAGGTATAGCGGAGAGACCCAGTACTTC. Translation gives CASSFTGLRYSGETQYF.

This clonotype was recorded once. The chain is built from TRBV29-1 and TRBJ2-3, with D uncertain. Trimming pared 1 base from V and 5 bases from J, leaving 10 bases between. The germline V gene has CDR1 SQVTM and CDR2 ANQGSEA. There are 13 residues in the CDR3. Written as DNA, the CDR3 is TGCAGCGTTGAAGGCGGAGAGCAAGATACGCAGTATTTT. Protein product: CSVEGGEQDTQYF.